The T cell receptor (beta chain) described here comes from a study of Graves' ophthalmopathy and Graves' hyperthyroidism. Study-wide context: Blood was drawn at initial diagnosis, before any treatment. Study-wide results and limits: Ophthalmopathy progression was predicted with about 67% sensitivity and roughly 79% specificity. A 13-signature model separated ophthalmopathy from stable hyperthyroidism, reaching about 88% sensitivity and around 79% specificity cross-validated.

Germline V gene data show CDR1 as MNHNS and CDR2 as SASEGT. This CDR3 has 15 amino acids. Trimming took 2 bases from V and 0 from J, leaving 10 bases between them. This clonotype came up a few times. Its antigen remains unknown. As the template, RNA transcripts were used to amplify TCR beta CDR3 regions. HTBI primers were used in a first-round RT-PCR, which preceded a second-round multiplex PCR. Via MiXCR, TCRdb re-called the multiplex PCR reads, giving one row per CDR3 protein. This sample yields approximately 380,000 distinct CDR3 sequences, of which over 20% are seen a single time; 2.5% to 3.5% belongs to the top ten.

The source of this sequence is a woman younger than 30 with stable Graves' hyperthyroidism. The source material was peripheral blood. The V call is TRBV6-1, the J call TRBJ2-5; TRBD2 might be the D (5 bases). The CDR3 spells CASSEFLGDQETQYF. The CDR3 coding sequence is TGTGCCAGCAGTGAATTCCTCGGGGACCAAGAGACCCAGTACTTC.